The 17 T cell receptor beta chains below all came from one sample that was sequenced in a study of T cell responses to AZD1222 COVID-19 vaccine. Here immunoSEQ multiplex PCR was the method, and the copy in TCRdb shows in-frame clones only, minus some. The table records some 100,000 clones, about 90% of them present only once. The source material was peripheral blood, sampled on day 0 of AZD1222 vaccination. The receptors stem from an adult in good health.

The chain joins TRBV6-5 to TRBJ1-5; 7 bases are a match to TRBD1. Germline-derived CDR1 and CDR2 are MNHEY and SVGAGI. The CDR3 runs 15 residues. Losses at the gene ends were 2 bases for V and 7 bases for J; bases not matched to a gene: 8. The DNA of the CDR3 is TGTGCCAGCAGTTACGATCAGGGGGGAGGACAGCCCCAGCATTTT. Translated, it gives CASSYDQGGGQPQHF.

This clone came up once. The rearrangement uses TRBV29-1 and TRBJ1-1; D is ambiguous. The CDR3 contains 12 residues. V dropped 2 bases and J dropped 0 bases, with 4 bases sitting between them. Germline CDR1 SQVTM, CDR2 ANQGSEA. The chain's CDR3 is CSVESLNTEAFF. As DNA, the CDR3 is TGCAGCGTTGAAAGCTTGAACACTGAAGCTTTCTTT.

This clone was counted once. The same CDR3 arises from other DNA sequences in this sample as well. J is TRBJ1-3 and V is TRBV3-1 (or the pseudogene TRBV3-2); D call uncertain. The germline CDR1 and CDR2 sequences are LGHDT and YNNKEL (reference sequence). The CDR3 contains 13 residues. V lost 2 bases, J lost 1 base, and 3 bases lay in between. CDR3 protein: CASSQSSGNTIYF. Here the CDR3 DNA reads TGTGCCAGCAGCCAATCTTCTGGAAACACCATATATTTT.

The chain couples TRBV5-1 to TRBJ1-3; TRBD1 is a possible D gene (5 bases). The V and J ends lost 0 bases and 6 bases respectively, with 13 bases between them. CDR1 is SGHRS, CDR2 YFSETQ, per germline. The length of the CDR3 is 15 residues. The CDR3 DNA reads TGCGCCAGCAGCTTGGCCGCGGGACGCGAAAACACCATATATTTT. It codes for CASSLAAGRENTIYF.

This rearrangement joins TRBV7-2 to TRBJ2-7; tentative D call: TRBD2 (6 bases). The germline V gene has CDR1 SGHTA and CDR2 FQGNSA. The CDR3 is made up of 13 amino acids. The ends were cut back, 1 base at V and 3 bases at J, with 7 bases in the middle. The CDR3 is CASSLGTIYEQYF. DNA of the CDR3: TGTGCCAGCAGCTTAGGGACTATCTACGAGCAGTACTTC.

The CDR3 loop reads CSVGEIYGYTF. CDR3 coding DNA: TGCAGCGTTGGAGAAATCTATGGCTACACCTTC. The rearrangement links TRBV29-1 to TRBJ1-2; no clear D gene. The CDR3 covers 11 residues. Trimming removed 4 bases from V and 4 bases from J, with 7 bases in between. The germline gives CDR1 SQVTM, CDR2 ANQGSEA.

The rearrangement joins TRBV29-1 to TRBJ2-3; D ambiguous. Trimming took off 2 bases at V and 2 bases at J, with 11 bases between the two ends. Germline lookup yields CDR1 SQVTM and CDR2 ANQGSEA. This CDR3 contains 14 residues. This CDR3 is CSVEFRLSTDTQYF. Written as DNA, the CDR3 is TGCAGCGTTGAATTCAGGTTGTCCACAGATACGCAGTATTTT.

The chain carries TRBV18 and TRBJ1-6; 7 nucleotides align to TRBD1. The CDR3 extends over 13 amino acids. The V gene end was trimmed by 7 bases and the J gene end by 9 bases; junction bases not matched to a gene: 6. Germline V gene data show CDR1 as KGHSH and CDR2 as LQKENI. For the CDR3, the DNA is TGTGCCAGCTTAGACAGGGATGGTTCACCCCTCCACTTT. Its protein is CASLDRDGSPLHF.

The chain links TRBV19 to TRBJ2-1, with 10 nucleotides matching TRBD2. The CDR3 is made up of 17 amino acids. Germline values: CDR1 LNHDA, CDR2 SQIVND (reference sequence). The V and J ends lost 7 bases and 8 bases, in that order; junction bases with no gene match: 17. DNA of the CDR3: TGTGCCAGTAAAAGGGCTAGCGGGAGTCTACTTCCTTATGAGCAGTTCTTC. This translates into CASKRASGSLLPYEQFF.

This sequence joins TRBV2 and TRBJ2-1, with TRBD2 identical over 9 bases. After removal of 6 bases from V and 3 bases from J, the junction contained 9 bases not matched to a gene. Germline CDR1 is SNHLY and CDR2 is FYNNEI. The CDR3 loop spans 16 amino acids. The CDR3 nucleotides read TGTGCCAGCAGGGTGTGGGGTAGCGGGGGCTACAATGAGCAGTTCTTC. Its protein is CASRVWGSGGYNEQFF.

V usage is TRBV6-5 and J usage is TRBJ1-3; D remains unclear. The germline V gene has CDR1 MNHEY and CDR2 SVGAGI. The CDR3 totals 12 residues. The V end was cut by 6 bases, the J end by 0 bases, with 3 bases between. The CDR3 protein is CASRGSGNTIYF. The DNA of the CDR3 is TGTGCCAGCAGGGGCTCTGGAAACACCATATATTTT.

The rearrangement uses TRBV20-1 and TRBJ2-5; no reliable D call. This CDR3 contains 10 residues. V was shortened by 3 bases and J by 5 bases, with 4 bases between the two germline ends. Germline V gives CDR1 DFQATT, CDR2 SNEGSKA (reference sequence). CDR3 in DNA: TGCAGTGCTAGCTGGGAGACCCAGTACTTC. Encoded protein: CSASWETQYF.

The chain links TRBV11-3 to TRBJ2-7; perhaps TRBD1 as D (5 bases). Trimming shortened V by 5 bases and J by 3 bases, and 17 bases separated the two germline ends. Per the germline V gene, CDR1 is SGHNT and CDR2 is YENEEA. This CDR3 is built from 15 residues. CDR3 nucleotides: TGTGCCAGCAGCCTCCAGGGTGGACCCGGCTACGAGCAGTACTTC. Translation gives CASSLQGGPGYEQYF.

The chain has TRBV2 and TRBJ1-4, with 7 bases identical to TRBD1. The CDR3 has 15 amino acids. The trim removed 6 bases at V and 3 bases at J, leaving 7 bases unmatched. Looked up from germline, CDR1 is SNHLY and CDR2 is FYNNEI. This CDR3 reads CASRVSGQPNEKLFF. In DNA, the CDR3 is TGTGCCAGCAGGGTATCGGGACAGCCTAATGAAAAACTGTTTTTT.

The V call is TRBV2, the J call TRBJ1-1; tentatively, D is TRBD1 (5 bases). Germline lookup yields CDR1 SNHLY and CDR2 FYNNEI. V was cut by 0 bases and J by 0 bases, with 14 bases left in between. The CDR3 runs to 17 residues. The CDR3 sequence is CASSEAGGIRLNTEAFF. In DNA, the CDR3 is TGTGCCAGCAGTGAAGCGGGGGGGATACGATTGAACACTGAAGCTTTCTTT.

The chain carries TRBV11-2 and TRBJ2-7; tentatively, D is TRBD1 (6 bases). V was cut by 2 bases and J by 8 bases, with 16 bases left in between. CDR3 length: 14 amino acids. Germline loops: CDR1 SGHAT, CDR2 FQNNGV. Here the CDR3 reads CASSLPPTGFKQYF. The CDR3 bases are TGTGCCAGCAGCTTACCTCCCACAGGGTTTAAGCAGTACTTC.

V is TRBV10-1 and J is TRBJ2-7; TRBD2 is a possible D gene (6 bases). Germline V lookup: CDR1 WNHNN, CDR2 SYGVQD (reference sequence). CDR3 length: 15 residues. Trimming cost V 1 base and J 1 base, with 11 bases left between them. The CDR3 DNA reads TGCGCCAGCAGTGAGTATTCGCGGGGATCCTACGAGCAGTACTTC. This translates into CASSEYSRGSYEQYF.